This T cell receptor beta chain was sequenced during a study of cytomegalovirus exposure and HLA in healthy donors. On this clone itself: Antigen specificity is unknown.

Points from the study as a whole: Rare sequences made up most TCRs, while some public TCRs were found in many donors. Accurate HLA-A and HLA-B prediction from TCR beta sequences was reported for most subjects. About 87% or about 30% of the time was how often most TCR beta V segments were productive, according to an earlier analysis.

60 Vbeta and 13 Jbeta primers were used in PCR. Profiled with immunoSEQ multiplex PCR; TCRdb holds only in-frame clones, not every one. The repertoire holds 150,000 to 200,000 clones, around 77% seen once, with 1.5% to 2% in the top ten. What was sequenced was PBMCs. The clonotype originates from a woman younger than 45 in good health and CMV-seronegative.

CDR3 sequence (DNA): TGTGCCAGCAGTGGGGAGGCGATAGAGACCCAGTACTTC. The encoded protein is CASSGEAIETQYF. V usage is TRBV25-1 and J usage is TRBJ2-5, with D possibly TRBD2 on 6 matching bases. The CDR3 runs 13 residues. V was pared by 4 bases and J by 4 bases, with 10 bases between. Germline V gene sequence: CDR1 MGHDK, CDR2 SYGVNS.